This paragraph covers one TCR beta chain sequence. What it binds is not known. This specimen belongs to a study of T cells after posttransplantation cyclophosphamide. Study-wide results and caveats: Later post-transplant blood repertoires were often dominated by donor CD8+ memory clones. TRB overlap between skin or GI tissue T cells and blood was limited. TRB clonality was highly associated with recipient CMV seropositivity and reactivation.

Libraries were prepared by immunoSEQ multiplex PCR; TCRdb keeps only in-frame clonotypes and omits some of them. Among some 5,400 clones listed, almost 95% were seen once. The CDR3 is 18 residues long. The sequence was obtained from a woman aged 55 to 70 in good health, CMV-negative, and a related stem cell transplant donor. The material sequenced was CD4+ T cells sorted from bone marrow. V gene TRBV21-1 combines with J gene TRBJ2-2; the listed D gene, TRBD2, was not tested against the DNA. TRBV21-1 is termed a pseudogene. The CDR3 reads CASSKLTGGTDNTGELFF. The CDR3 coding sequence is TGTGCCAGCAGCAAATTAACGGGGGGGACGGATAACACCGGGGAGCTGTTTTTT.